The rows below give T cell receptor beta chains drawn from one sample of a study of cytomegalovirus exposure and HLA in healthy donors. Sequencing was performed with immunoSEQ multiplex PCR; in TCRdb, only in-frame clones are kept and a portion is missing. The sample records over 200,000 clones, approximately 80% being singletons. Sequencing was done on a sample of PBMCs. The source of these receptors is a male donor in good health and CMV-seronegative. Both conserved end residues are part of each CDR3. Fields, in order: J gene, clone size, V gene, D gene, CDR3 DNA, CDR3 protein. A D gene is named only where the DNA matches it firmly. For some rows the clone size is stated as once, few or many, or as a class when expanded; others skip it.

j_call: TRBJ1-1; clone_size: once; v_call: TRBV5-1; d_call: TRBD1; cdr3_nt: TGCGCCAGCAGCTTGGCCTTGACAGGGTTGAACACTGAAGCTTTCTTT; cdr3_aa: CASSLALTGLNTEAFF
j_call: TRBJ1-5; clone_size: -; v_call: TRBV7-9; d_call: -; cdr3_nt: TGTTCCAGCAGCTTATGGGCAGATCAGCCCCAGCATTTT; cdr3_aa: CSSSLWADQPQHF
j_call: TRBJ2-5; clone_size: -; v_call: TRBV9; d_call: -; cdr3_nt: TGTGCCAGCAGCGCACTAGGGTCTTCAGGCGGTGAGACCCAGTACTTC; cdr3_aa: CASSALGSSGGETQYF
j_call: TRBJ1-1; clone_size: -; v_call: TRBV19; d_call: TRBD1; cdr3_nt: TGTGCCAGTAGTCCGCGGACAGGGAACACTGAAGCTTTCTTT; cdr3_aa: CASSPRTGNTEAFF
j_call: TRBJ2-7; clone_size: -; v_call: TRBV6-1; d_call: TRBD2; cdr3_nt: TGTGCCAGCAGTCTGTTTAGCGGGAGAATGGGAGAGCAGTACTTC; cdr3_aa: CASSLFSGRMGEQYF
j_call: TRBJ2-3; clone_size: -; v_call: TRBV7-9; d_call: TRBD2; cdr3_nt: TGTGCCGGCACTGTAGCGGGAGGCACAGATACGCAGTATTTT; cdr3_aa: CAGTVAGGTDTQYF
j_call: TRBJ2-1; clone_size: -; v_call: TRBV6-5; d_call: TRBD2; cdr3_nt: TGTGCCAGCAGTTTAGCGGGAGGGATAACGAACAATGAGCAGTTCTTC; cdr3_aa: CASSLAGGITNNEQFF
j_call: TRBJ1-1; clone_size: -; v_call: TRBV18; d_call: TRBD1; cdr3_nt: TGTGCCAGCTCGCAACAGGGGGAGAACACTGAAGCTTTCTTT; cdr3_aa: CASSQQGENTEAFF
j_call: TRBJ2-2; clone_size: -; v_call: TRBV28; d_call: TRBD2; cdr3_nt: TGTGCCAGCAGGGCAGCGGGAGGCGGTACCGGGGAGCTGTTTTTT; cdr3_aa: CASRAAGGGTGELFF
j_call: TRBJ2-1; clone_size: -; v_call: TRBV6-4; d_call: TRBD2; cdr3_nt: TGTGCCAGCAGTGCATCGGGGACTAGCGGGAGTAGGGGGTACAATGAGCAGTTCTTC; cdr3_aa: CASSASGTSGSRGYNEQFF